This TCR beta chain is from a study of cytomegalovirus exposure and HLA in healthy donors. Regarding the study as a whole: Analyses of presence/absence relied on an assumption of roughly uniform sequencing depth across donors. DRB1 had the most TCR associations and HLA-C the fewest, a later analysis found, with rates varying by HLA locus. An analysis done earlier found most TCR beta V segments productive about 87% or about 30% of the time.

Trimming stripped 5 bases from V and 3 bases from J, with 13 bases between. The germline CDR1 and CDR2 sequences are LGHNA and YNFKEQ. This CDR3 region has 14 residues. PCR primers comprised 60 Vbeta and 13 Jbeta primers. Some clones are missing from TCRdb's copy, which holds only in-frame ones; the method was immunoSEQ multiplex PCR. The profile shows about 140,000 clones, about 78% of them singletons. About this clone: No antigen is known for it.

The sample comprised PBMCs. The chain joins TRBV4-2 to TRBJ1-1, with D possibly being TRBD1 (5 bases). The TCR was taken from a male donor in good health and CMV-seronegative. The CDR3: CASSRRGGDTEAFF. CDR3 DNA: TGTGCCAGCAGCAGACGTGGGGGGGACACTGAAGCTTTCTTT.